These 3 T cell receptor beta chains originate from one sample sequenced in a study of T cell responses to AZD1222 COVID-19 vaccine. The data were produced by immunoSEQ multiplex PCR, yet TCRdb's version contains in-frame clones alone and is incomplete. There are 150,000 or so clones in the sample; approximately 90% occur only once, and about 4.3% lies in the top ten. Specimen: peripheral blood, collected 28 days after the second dose of the MenACWY control vaccine. The receptors shown here come from an adult who received the MenACWY meningococcal vaccine as a control.

The chain combines TRBV7-2 with TRBJ1-4; 7 positions match TRBD1. V was clipped by 5 bases and J by 0 bases; unmatched bases: 6. The CDR3 consists of 16 residues. Germline V gene sequence: CDR1 SGHTA, CDR2 FQGNSA. CDR3 sequence reads: CASSRDSRTTNEKLFF. The CDR3 DNA reads TGTGCCAGCAGCCGGGACAGCCGTACAACTAATGAAAAACTGTTTTTT.

The chain recombines TRBV5-8 with TRBJ1-6, with D uncertain. Germline CDR1 and CDR2: SGHTS and YDEGEE. Trimming took 1 base from V and 7 from J, leaving 12 bases between them. There are 15 residues in the CDR3. CDR3 nucleotide sequence: TGTGCCAGCAGCTTGAGGTCTTCCCGAAATTCACCCCTCCACTTT. Translation gives CASSLRSSRNSPLHF.

CDR3 sequence (DNA): TGTGCCACCAGCAGACTCCCGGTTGGCGAAAGCTCCTACAATGAGCAGTTCTTC. It specifies CATSRLPVGESSYNEQFF. The chain couples TRBV15 to TRBJ2-1; no clear D gene. The length of the CDR3 is 18 residues. The ends were cut back, 2 bases at V and 0 bases at J, with 17 bases in the middle. The germline gives CDR1 LNHNV, CDR2 YYDKDF (reference sequence).